The entry below describes one T cell receptor beta chain. CDR1 is MDHEN and CDR2 is SYDVKM in the germline V gene. V was pared by 11 bases and J by 4 bases, with 8 bases of the junction left unmatched. The CDR3 covers 13 residues. The entry originates in a study of blood T cell repertoires in COVID-19. Looking at the study overall: The samples span acute and convalescent COVID-19 from the United States, Italy and Spain. The cDNA or gDNA used as material had been derived from T cells, B-cell-depleted T cells, or PBMCs.

In the study's own analysis: Counts of nucleated cells, estimated from reference gene primer amplification, were obtained. Assay: immunoSEQ multiplex PCR; the TCRdb copy retains only in-frame clones and omits some. D and trimming come from the DNA, and the V and J calls and clone size come from that table. The data contain some 65,000 clones, 65% to 90% of them seen just once; the ten biggest clones take up 2.5% to 3%. This receptor was identified in a man older than 75 with acute or convalescent COVID-19. The sequenced material came from peripheral blood. V is TRBV28 and J is TRBJ1-2, with 9 bases aligning to TRBD1. The CDR3 here is CASRTGAIYGYTF. CDR3 DNA: TGTGCCTCAAGGACAGGGGCCATCTATGGCTACACCTTC.